This passage covers 32 T cell receptor beta chains from one sample sequenced in a study of cytomegalovirus exposure and HLA in healthy donors. With 60 Vbeta and 13 Jbeta primers, the PCR was carried out. Assay used: immunoSEQ multiplex PCR; TCRdb lists only in-frame clones, some missing. The sample holds 140,000 or so clones, around 80% seen once. The sample comprised PBMCs. The receptors here all came from a female donor in good health and CMV-seronegative.

The rearrangement links TRBV21-1 to TRBJ2-5; TRBD2, as called in the table, went unchecked against the DNA. TRBV21-1 represents a pseudogene. The CDR3 runs 15 residues. CDR3 bases: TGTGCCAGCAGCAAAGACGGGACTAGTGACTCGGCCCAGTACTTC. Translating gives CASSKDGTSDSAQYF.

This rearrangement joins TRBV7-2 to TRBJ2-7, with TRBD1 as a possible D gene (6 bases). Trimming cost V 6 bases and J 7 bases, with 16 bases left between them. There are 13 residues in the CDR3. Germline V gene lookup returns CDR1 SGHTA and CDR2 FQGNSA. The CDR3 here is CASSYGGTPEQYF. CDR3 bases: TGTGCCAGCAGTTATGGGGGCACCCCGGAGCAGTACTTC. The variable domain in full, completed from reference TRBV7-2 and TRBJ2-7, reads GAGVSQSPSNKVTEKGKDVELRCDPISGHTALYWYRQSLGQGLEFLIYFQGNSAPDKSGLPSDRFSAERTGGSVSTLTIQRTQQEDSAVYLCASSYGGTPEQYFGPGTRLTVT.

This chain connects TRBV11-2 to TRBJ2-5; 8 positions match TRBD2. The J segment lost 8 bases and the V segment lost 4 bases, leaving 6 bases of the junction unmatched. Germline CDR1 reads SGHAT; CDR2 reads FQNNGV. The CDR3 consists of 13 residues. The CDR3 spells CASSYSGALTQYF. The CDR3 DNA reads TGTGCCAGCAGCTATAGCGGGGCATTAACCCAGTACTTC.

The chain uses TRBV6-6 and TRBJ1-5; D gene unclear. From germline, CDR1 is MNHNY and CDR2 SVGAGI (reference sequence). The CDR3 totals 12 residues. Between the trimmed V and J ends, which lost 4 bases and 10 bases, there was a span of 11 bases. In DNA form, the CDR3 reads TGTGCCAGCAGTTCCTATAAGTCCCCCCAGCATTTT. It yields the protein CASSSYKSPQHF.

J is TRBJ2-1 and V is TRBV9; D not resolved. The V end lost 4 bases, the J end lost 0 bases, and 20 bases lay between the germline ends. The CDR3 spans 18 residues. From germline, CDR1 is SGDLS and CDR2 YYNGEE. As DNA, the CDR3 is TGTGCCAGCAGCACCGGTTCCGGGTTCCATGTCTCCTACAATGAGCAGTTCTTC. Protein: CASSTGSGFHVSYNEQFF.

The genes are TRBV5-1 and TRBJ2-2; 10 positions match TRBD2. Germline V gene sequence: CDR1 SGHRS, CDR2 YFSETQ. V lost 6 bases, J lost 6 bases, and 11 bases stayed unmatched. This CDR3 is 16 amino acids long. CDR3 nucleotide sequence: TGCGCCAGCACCGGACTAGCGGATACAAGGGCCGGGGAGCTGTTTTTT. Protein sequence: CASTGLADTRAGELFF.

V gene TRBV6-7 combines with J gene TRBJ2-3, with TRBD2 matching 10 bases. TRBV6-7 is labeled an ORF, and its function is uncertain. This CDR3 has 18 amino acids. The V segment lost 6 bases and the J segment 3 bases; nucleotides outside the gene matches: 15. The CDR3 loop reads CASSRRLAGPAGTDTQYF. The CDR3, as DNA: TGTGCCAGCAGCCGAAGACTAGCGGGTCCTGCCGGTACAGATACGCAGTATTTT.

This clone has a handful of counts. The V gene is TRBV9, the J gene TRBJ2-7; 8 nucleotides align to TRBD2. The CDR3 has 14 residues. After removal of 3 bases from V and 4 bases from J, the junction contained 6 bases not matched to a gene. From germline, CDR1 is SGDLS and CDR2 YYNGEE. The DNA of the CDR3 is TGTGCCAGCAGCGAATCTAGCGGGTCGTACGAGCAGTACTTC. Its translation: CASSESSGSYEQYF.

This chain joins TRBV27 and TRBJ2-7; D unclear. V lost 5 bases and J 3 bases, leaving 14 bases between the germline ends. The CDR3 has 14 residues. The germline CDR1 and CDR2 sequences are MNHEY and SMNVEV (reference sequence). The CDR3 DNA sequence: TGTGCCAGCAGTCCACCGGGTCGTATCTACGAGCAGTACGTC. The encoded protein is CASSPPGRIYEQYV.

The chain uses TRBV27 and TRBJ2-2; TRBD1 aligns across 7 bases. Trimming removed 6 bases from V and 1 base from J; junction bases left unmatched: 2. Germline CDR1 reads MNHEY; CDR2 reads SMNVEV (reference sequence). This CDR3 region has 14 residues. In DNA, the CDR3 is TGTGCCAGCAGCCAGGGGGTGAACACCGGGGAGCTGTTTTTT. Protein: CASSQGVNTGELFF.

This clone was picked up a small number of times. The rearrangement links TRBV6-5 to TRBJ1-4, with D possibly TRBD1 on 5 matching bases. V was shortened by 2 bases and J by 5 bases, with 6 bases between the two germline ends. Germline V gene sequence: CDR1 MNHEY, CDR2 SVGAGI. The CDR3 totals 13 residues. CDR3 loop: CASSYAGNEKLFF. CDR3 sequence (DNA): TGTGCCAGCAGTTACGCAGGGAATGAAAAACTGTTTTTT.

This rearrangement joins TRBV4-1 to TRBJ2-4; D possibly corresponds to TRBD2 (6 bases). This CDR3 has 15 residues. The V gene's germline CDR1 is MGHRA and CDR2 YSYEKL. The ends were cut back, 4 bases at V and 4 bases at J, with 14 bases in the middle. The CDR3 coding sequence is TGCGCCAGCAGCCGAAAAGCGGGCAAAAAAAACATTCAGTACTTC. It translates to CASSRKAGKKNIQYF.

This sequence joins TRBV4-1 and TRBJ2-1; D remains ambiguous. The germline V gene has CDR1 MGHRA and CDR2 YSYEKL. The CDR3 runs to 12 residues. V lost 1 base and J 7 bases, leaving 5 bases between the germline ends. CDR3 in DNA: TGCGCCAGCAGCCAAGGACATAATGAGCAGTTCTTC. Translation: CASSQGHNEQFF.

The rearrangement uses TRBV4-1 and TRBJ2-1; perhaps TRBD2 as D (6 bases). CDR1 and CDR2 from the germline V gene are MGHRA and YSYEKL. Deletions cut 1 base from V and 7 bases from J, with 11 bases between. The CDR3 length is 14 residues. CDR3 protein: CASSQALAGNEQFF. The CDR3 DNA is TGCGCCAGCAGCCAAGCACTAGCCGGTAATGAGCAGTTCTTC.

The chain carries TRBV27 and TRBJ2-2, with D unresolved. V was trimmed by 4 bases and J by 8 bases, leaving 11 bases between them. CDR1 and CDR2 from the germline V gene are MNHEY and SMNVEV (reference sequence). The CDR3 covers 13 residues. This CDR3 is CASSSPWHGELFF. CDR3 sequence (DNA): TGTGCCAGCAGTTCGCCGTGGCATGGGGAGCTGTTTTTT.

The chain combines TRBV28 with TRBJ1-5, with 11 bases lining up with TRBD1. CDR1 and CDR2 (germline): MDHEN, SYDVKM. V lost 5 bases, J lost 2 bases, and 11 bases stayed unmatched. The CDR3 loop spans 18 amino acids. The CDR3 DNA reads as TGTGCCAGCAGTCTACTGGACAGGGGGCTACGAGGCAATCAGCCCCAGCATTTT. It is translated as CASSLLDRGLRGNQPQHF. The entire variable domain, with the rest obtained from reference TRBV28 and TRBJ1-5, is as follows: DVKVTQSSRYLVKRTGEKVFLECVQDMDHENMFWYRQDPGLGLRLIYFSYDVKMKEKGDIPEGYSVSREKKERFSLILESASTNQTSMYLCASSLLDRGLRGNQPQHFGDGTRLSIL.

The chain uses TRBV28 and TRBJ2-3, with 12 bases aligning to TRBD2. Germline-derived CDR1 and CDR2 are MDHEN and SYDVKM. V was clipped by 5 bases and J by 4 bases; unmatched bases: 10. This CDR3 region has 17 residues. CDR3 in DNA: TGTGCCAGCAGTCCCATGACTAGCGGGAGAGACGCAGATACGCAGTATTTT. The encoded protein is CASSPMTSGRDADTQYF.

This clone has more than one count but fewer than ten. The chain couples TRBV29-1 to TRBJ2-7; maybe TRBD1 (5 bases). The germline V gene encodes CDR1 SQVTM and CDR2 ANQGSEA. The CDR3 is 11 amino acids. Trimming pared 7 bases from V and 4 bases from J, leaving 11 bases between. This CDR3 reads CSALDSYEQYF. The CDR3 DNA reads TGCAGCGCGCTAGACAGTTACGAGCAGTACTTC.

This CDR3 reads CASSRTAGNEKLFF. The CDR3 coding sequence is TGTGCCAGCAGCCGTACAGCAGGGAATGAAAAACTGTTTTTT. The chain recombines TRBV5-4 with TRBJ1-4; tentative D call: TRBD1 (5 bases). There are 14 residues in the CDR3. The V and J ends lost 4 bases and 5 bases respectively, with 12 bases between them. Germline V CDR1 and CDR2: SGHNT, YYREEE (reference sequence).

The chain uses TRBV5-1 and TRBJ2-7, with 7 bases fitting TRBD2. Germline lookup yields CDR1 SGHRS and CDR2 YFSETQ. Unmatched junction bases numbered 7, after V lost 4 bases and J lost 6 bases. The length of the CDR3 is 13 residues. The CDR3 nucleotides read TGCGCCAGCAGCCGGGGACTACTGGGCGAGCAGTACTTC. Its translation: CASSRGLLGEQYF.

The V call is TRBV5-4, the J call TRBJ1-1; possibly TRBD1 for D (5 bases). V lost 1 base to trimming and J lost 2 bases, with 9 bases between them. Germline CDR1 SGHNT, CDR2 YYREEE (reference sequence). This CDR3 has 14 residues. CDR3 sequence (DNA): TGTGCCAGCAGCTTGTTCGGGGGAAACACTGAAGCTTTCTTT. It codes for CASSLFGGNTEAFF.

This chain connects TRBV5-1 to TRBJ2-1; 14 nucleotides match TRBD2. Germline V gene sequence: CDR1 SGHRS, CDR2 YFSETQ. The ends lost 2 bases at V and 10 bases at J; junction bases unmatched: 5. The CDR3 runs to 15 residues. The DNA for the CDR3 is TGCGCCAGCAGCTTTGGGACTAGCGGGAGCGGGGAGCAGTTCTTC. Translation: CASSFGTSGSGEQFF. The whole variable domain, remainder taken from reference TRBV5-1 and TRBJ2-1, is KAGVTQTPRYLIKTRGQQVTLSCSPISGHRSVSWYQQTPGQGLQFLFEYFSETQRNKGNFPGRFSGRQFSNSRSEMNVSTLELGDSALYLCASSFGTSGSGEQFFGPGTRLTVL.

CDR3 amino acids: CASSLAGLAGGIHNEQFF. The CDR3 bases are TGCGCCAGCAGCTTGGCCGGCCTAGCGGGAGGGATCCACAATGAGCAGTTCTTC. The chain carries TRBV5-1 and TRBJ2-1; 12 bases map to TRBD2. Germline values: CDR1 SGHRS, CDR2 YFSETQ. Trimming took 0 bases from V and 5 from J; bases not matched to a gene: 9. The CDR3 is made up of 18 amino acids.

The rearrangement uses TRBV6-6 and TRBJ2-2; weak D call: TRBD1 (5 bases). The CDR3 has 14 amino acids. The germline V gene has CDR1 MNHNY and CDR2 SVGAGI (reference sequence). V gave up 4 bases and J gave up 5 bases, with 11 bases separating them. CDR3 in DNA: TGTGCCAGCAGTTCACAGGAGCCGACCGGGGAGCTGTTTTTT. Translated, it gives CASSSQEPTGELFF.

The CDR3 region has the DNA TGTGCCAGCAGTTACCTAGCGGGAGAACCAGATACGCAGTATTTT. Amino acid sequence: CASSYLAGEPDTQYF. V is TRBV6-5 and J is TRBJ2-3; 10 bases are shared with TRBD2. The CDR3 is 15 residues long. From germline, CDR1 is MNHEY and CDR2 SVGAGI. The V gene end was trimmed by 2 bases and the J gene end by 4 bases; junction bases not matched to a gene: 3.

V usage is TRBV30 and J usage is TRBJ1-1; D is unresolved. The CDR3 spans 13 residues. Between the trimmed V and J ends, which lost 2 bases and 0 bases, there was a span of 7 bases. Germline loops: CDR1 GTSNPN, CDR2 SVGIG (reference sequence). DNA of the CDR3: TGTGCCTGGAGTCAGGCTATGAACACTGAAGCTTTCTTT. It encodes CAWSQAMNTEAFF.

This chain uses TRBV14 with TRBJ1-2, with TRBD1 as a possible D gene (5 bases). From germline, CDR1 is SGHDN and CDR2 FVKESK. The CDR3 contains 14 residues. V lost 2 bases, J lost 10 bases, and 17 bases lay in between. The CDR3 loop reads CASSQKPIPGLYTF. The CDR3 nucleotides are TGTGCCAGCAGCCAAAAGCCAATCCCGGGACTCTACACCTTC.

The genes are TRBV27 and TRBJ1-1; weak D call: TRBD1 (6 bases). The V and J ends lost 5 bases and 4 bases respectively, with 11 bases between them. Germline CDR1 MNHEY, CDR2 SMNVEV (reference sequence). This CDR3 is built from 13 residues. Here the CDR3 reads CASSPDSLTEAFF. In nucleotides, the CDR3 is TGTGCCAGCAGTCCGGACAGCCTCACTGAAGCTTTCTTT.

V usage is TRBV28 and J usage is TRBJ2-7, with TRBD2 matching over 9 bases. V was clipped by 6 bases and J by 9 bases; unmatched bases: 12. The length of the CDR3 is 14 residues. CDR1 and CDR2 from the germline V gene are MDHEN and SYDVKM. The CDR3 DNA is TGTGCCAGCAGCATAGCGGGAGAGATCTGGGGGCAGTACTTC. Its protein is CASSIAGEIWGQYF.

CDR3 sequence reads: CASSQLQGFQPQHF. CDR3 nucleotides: TGCGCCAGCAGCCAATTACAGGGTTTTCAGCCCCAGCATTTT. J is TRBJ1-5 and V is TRBV4-1; tentative D call: TRBD1 (6 bases). Germline CDR1 reads MGHRA; CDR2 reads YSYEKL. The CDR3 is 14 amino acids. Trimming cost V 2 bases and J 6 bases, with 11 bases left between them.

The chain employs TRBV2 and TRBJ2-1; TRBD2 might be the D (5 bases). The germline V and J ends were trimmed by 6 bases and 0 bases, with 12 bases remaining between them. The CDR3 spans 15 residues. CDR1 is SNHLY, CDR2 FYNNEI, per germline. The CDR3 nucleotides read TGTGCCAGCAGGGCTAACGGGGTCTCCTACAATGAGCAGTTCTTC. Its translation is CASRANGVSYNEQFF.

The V call is TRBV27, the J call TRBJ1-1; 9 bases are a match to TRBD1. V trimming: 5 bases; J trimming: 1 base; junction bases outside the gene matches: 5. Germline V gene lookup returns CDR1 MNHEY and CDR2 SMNVEV (reference sequence). The CDR3 sequence is 15 residues long. CDR3 sequence: CASSDPGQGNTEAFF. CDR3 nucleotide sequence: TGTGCCAGCAGTGATCCGGGACAGGGGAACACTGAAGCTTTCTTT.